This T cell receptor (beta chain) was profiled in a study of T cell responses to AZD1222 COVID-19 vaccine. Profiling relied on immunoSEQ multiplex PCR, and the TCRdb table lists in-frame clones only, not all of them. The sample shows 55,000 to 60,000 clones, 75% to 90% of them seen only once. As concerns this clone: No antigen is known for it.

Whole-study findings and limits: White British donors predominated, females outnumbered males, and clonal diversity was possibly underestimated. An increase in Spike-specific TCR breadth and depth was observed after two AZD1222 doses. Repertoire sampling was restricted to post-peak T cell response timepoints.

The sequencing here drew on peripheral blood, taken on day 0 of MenACWY control vaccination. This clonotype originated in an adult in good health.

In nucleotides, the CDR3 is TGCGCCAGCAGCCCAGCGGGAGTAGGCTACAATGAGCAGTTCTTC. Its protein product is CASSPAGVGYNEQFF. This chain joins TRBV4-3 and TRBJ2-1; 8 bases are shared with TRBD2. The CDR3 loop spans 15 amino acids. The V gene's germline CDR1 is LGHNA and CDR2 YSLEER. Losses at the gene ends were 4 bases for V and 3 bases for J; bases not matched to a gene: 5.